The 9 T cell receptor beta chains in this list originate from one sample, sequenced in a study of blood T cell repertoires in COVID-19. Profiling relied on immunoSEQ multiplex PCR, and the TCRdb table lists in-frame clones only, not all of them. The sample consists of around 100,000 clones, 85% to 90% of them appearing once. The sample taken for sequencing was peripheral blood. These receptors originate from an elderly woman with acute or convalescent COVID-19.

V gene TRBV4-1 combines with J gene TRBJ2-2; maybe TRBD1 (5 bases). Trimming left V 4 bases short and J 4 bases short, with 19 bases between. CDR1 is MGHRA, CDR2 YSYEKL, per germline. This CDR3 has 17 residues. In DNA, the CDR3 is TGCGCCAGCAGCCCGCAACAGGCCCCTTTCTCCACCGGGGAGCTGTTTTTT. Residues: CASSPQQAPFSTGELFF.

The sample holds one count of this clone. The chain carries TRBV19 and TRBJ1-4; no clear D. The germline V gene has CDR1 LNHDA and CDR2 SQIVND (reference sequence). V was cut by 5 bases and J by 6 bases, with 16 bases left in between. The CDR3 totals 15 residues. The CDR3 region is CASSPDEGADEKLFF. The DNA of the CDR3 is TGTGCCAGTAGTCCCGACGAGGGCGCGGATGAAAAACTGTTTTTT.

The chain has TRBV7-2 and TRBJ1-2; no clear D gene. The CDR3 is 13 amino acids. Trimming took off 3 bases at V and 4 bases at J, with 9 bases between the two ends. The germline CDR1 and CDR2 sequences are SGHTA and FQGNSA. This CDR3 reads CASSLLTSYGYTF. For the CDR3, the DNA is TGTGCCAGCAGCTTGTTGACAAGCTATGGCTACACCTTC.

The chain recombines TRBV3-1 (or the pseudogene TRBV3-2) with TRBJ1-5; D unclear. CDR1 LGHDT and CDR2 YNNKEL come from the germline V gene (reference sequence). The CDR3 runs to 14 residues. Trimming removed 0 bases from V and 0 bases from J, with 3 bases in between. This CDR3 is CASSQEYSNQPQHF. CDR3 coding DNA: TGTGCCAGCAGCCAAGAGTATAGCAATCAGCCCCAGCATTTT.

The chain links TRBV5-1 to TRBJ1-2; 10 bases agree with TRBD1. Germline-derived CDR1 and CDR2 are SGHRS and YFSETQ. The trim removed 4 bases at V and 6 bases at J, leaving 12 bases unmatched. The length of the CDR3 is 16 residues. CDR3 in amino acids: CASSRGTGEVSHGYTF. Here the CDR3 DNA reads TGCGCCAGCAGCCGTGGGACAGGGGAAGTATCGCATGGCTACACCTTC.

This sequence joins TRBV10-3 and TRBJ2-3; TRBD2 is a possible D gene (5 bases). V lost 3 bases and J lost 0, with 13 bases in between. Germline values: CDR1 ENHRY, CDR2 SYGVKD. The CDR3 has 16 residues. CDR3 residues: CAISDRAARSTDTQYF. In nucleotides, the CDR3 is TGTGCCATCAGTGACCGAGCGGCACGCAGCACAGATACGCAGTATTTT.

This clone was detected a few times. V gene TRBV30 combines with J gene TRBJ1-2; TRBD1 matches 10 bases. The CDR3 spans 11 residues. J lost 7 bases, V lost 8 bases, and 4 bases had no gene match. CDR1 and CDR2 from the germline V gene are GTSNPN and SVGIG (reference sequence). The CDR3 DNA follows: TGTGCCCTAGGGACAGGGGCTGGCTACACCTTC. As protein: CALGTGAGYTF.

This chain uses TRBV19 with TRBJ1-1; 8 positions agree with TRBD1. Germline CDR1 reads LNHDA; CDR2 reads SQIVND (reference sequence). Trimming took 3 bases from V and 7 from J; bases not matched to a gene: 7. The CDR3 spans 14 residues. The CDR3 DNA reads as TGTGCCAGTAGTATTCGGGCAGGGGGCATTGAAGCTTTCTTT. Encoded protein: CASSIRAGGIEAFF.

V usage is TRBV7-6 and J usage is TRBJ1-4; 7 bases are shared with TRBD1. V trimming: 5 bases; J trimming: 8 bases; junction bases outside the gene matches: 11. From germline, CDR1 is SGHVS and CDR2 FNYEAQ. The CDR3 covers 15 residues. The CDR3 bases are TGTGCCAGCAGCCGACAGGGTTCAATGGGGGAAAAACTGTTTTTT. Its protein is CASSRQGSMGEKLFF.